The rows below give T cell receptor beta chains drawn from one sample of a study of OX40 agonist ivuxolimab in advanced cancers. TCRdb's table, derived via immunoSEQ multiplex PCR, lists solely in-frame clones and lacks some. The sample has approximately 76,000 clones; around 85% are singletons. The source was CD4+ or CD8+ T cells sorted from blood, collected in a trial of the OX40 agonist ivuxolimab. The receptors were gathered from an adult with an advanced solid tumor such as melanoma, head and neck, liver or kidney cancer. CDR3s include the opening cysteine and the closing phenylalanine or tryptophan. The D gene is left open where the match is weak. The size of a clone is reported for some rows only, either as once, few or many, or as a class for expanded clones.

J: TRBJ1-6; V: TRBV6-9; D: TRBD1; size: NA; CDR3: CASRGQGEVSPLHF; DNA: TGTGCCAGCAGAGGACAGGGGGAGGTTTCACCCCTCCACTTT
J: TRBJ1-2; V: TRBV6-5; D: NA; size: NA; CDR3: CASSSESWGYTF; DNA: TGTGCCAGCAGTTCTGAGTCCTGGGGCTACACCTTC
J: TRBJ2-3; V: TRBV9; D: NA; size: NA; CDR3: CASRREVGGDTQYF; DNA: TGTGCCAGCAGAAGGGAGGTAGGGGGAGATACGCAGTATTTT
J: TRBJ1-2; V: TRBV6-5; D: NA; size: NA; CDR3: CASRDTSNYGYTF; DNA: TGTGCCTCCCGGGACACCTCTAACTATGGCTACACCTTC
J: TRBJ1-3; V: TRBV19; D: NA; size: NA; CDR3: CASSTGRGNTIYF; DNA: TGTGCCAGCTCGACAGGCCGTGGAAACACCATATATTTT
J: TRBJ1-2; V: TRBV7-6; D: TRBD1; size: NA; CDR3: CASSPTGGDYGYTF; DNA: TGTGCCAGCAGCCCTACAGGGGGAGACTATGGCTACACCTTC
J: TRBJ2-3; V: TRBV7-2; D: NA; size: NA; CDR3: CASSLGSANTDTQYF; DNA: TGTGCCAGCAGCTTAGGGAGCGCGAACACAGATACGCAGTATTTT
J: TRBJ2-2; V: TRBV29-1; D: NA; size: NA; CDR3: CSVDTMNTGELFF; DNA: TGCAGCGTAGACACAATGAACACCGGGGAGCTGTTTTTT
J: TRBJ1-1; V: TRBV5-1; D: TRBD1; size: once; CDR3: CASSRWDRDDHTEAFF; DNA: TGCGCCAGCAGCCGCTGGGACAGGGACGACCACACTGAAGCTTTCTTT
J: TRBJ1-1; V: TRBV19; D: NA; size: few; CDR3: CASSIDRGTRLLNFF; DNA: TGTGCCAGTAGTATAGATCGGGGGACAAGGCTCCTTAATTTCTTT
J: TRBJ2-5; V: TRBV7-9; D: TRBD1; size: NA; CDR3: CASSLRTGGRGETQYF; DNA: TGTGCCAGCAGCTTAAGGACAGGGGGCCGGGGGGAGACCCAGTACTTC
J: TRBJ2-3; V: TRBV10-2; D: TRBD2; size: NA; CDR3: CASLSGSRTDTQYF; DNA: TGCGCCAGTCTTAGCGGGAGTCGGACAGATACGCAGTATTTT
J: TRBJ2-1; V: TRBV11-3; D: NA; size: NA; CDR3: CASSLGRGQYNEQFF; DNA: TGTGCCAGCAGCTTAGGACGCGGCCAATACAATGAGCAGTTCTTC
J: TRBJ2-7; V: TRBV18; D: NA; size: NA; CDR3: CASSPTRGSTYEQYF; DNA: TGTGCCAGCTCCCCGACCCGGGGGTCCACCTACGAGCAGTACTTC
J: TRBJ2-2; V: TRBV19; D: NA; size: once; CDR3: CASSIVGRDTGELFF; DNA: TGTGCCAGTAGTATAGTAGGCAGGGACACCGGGGAGCTGTTTTTT
J: TRBJ2-7; V: TRBV11-3; D: NA; size: NA; CDR3: CASSLGGGGTYEQYF; DNA: TGTGCCAGCAGCTTAGGGGGAGGAGGGACCTACGAGCAGTACTTC